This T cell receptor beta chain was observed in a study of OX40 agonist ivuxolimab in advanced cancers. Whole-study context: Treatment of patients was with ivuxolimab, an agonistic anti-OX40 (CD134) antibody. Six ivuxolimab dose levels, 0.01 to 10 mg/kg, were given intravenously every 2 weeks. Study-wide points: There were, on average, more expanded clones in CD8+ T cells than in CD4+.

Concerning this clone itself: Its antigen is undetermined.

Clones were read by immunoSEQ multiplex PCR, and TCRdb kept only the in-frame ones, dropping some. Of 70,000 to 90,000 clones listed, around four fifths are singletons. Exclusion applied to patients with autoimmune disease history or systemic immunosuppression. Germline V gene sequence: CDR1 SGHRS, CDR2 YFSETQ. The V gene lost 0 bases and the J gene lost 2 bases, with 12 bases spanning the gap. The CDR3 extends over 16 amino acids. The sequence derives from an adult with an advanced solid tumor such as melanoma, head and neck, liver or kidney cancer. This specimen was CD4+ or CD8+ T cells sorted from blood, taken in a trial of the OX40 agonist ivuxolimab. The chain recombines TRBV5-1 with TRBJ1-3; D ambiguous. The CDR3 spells CASSLDPNSPGNTIYF. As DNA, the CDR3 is TGCGCCAGCAGCTTGGATCCCAACAGCCCTGGAAACACCATATATTTT.